This is a list of T cell receptor beta chains from one sample in a study of T cells in Graves' hyperthyroidism and ophthalmopathy. A single record per CDR3 protein comes from TCRdb applying MiXCR to the multiplex PCR reads. The profile covers about 500,000 distinct CDR3 sequences, with about a sixth appearing a single time and around 17% taken by the ten largest. The sequenced sample was blood. These receptor sequences come from a woman between 18 and 29 years old with Graves' ophthalmopathy. CDR3s include the opening cysteine and the closing phenylalanine or tryptophan. The order of the fields is J gene, clone size, V gene, CDR3 protein. A row's size may be missing; if present it is once, few, many or a size class.

j_gene: TRBJ1-3; abundance: few; v_gene: TRBV9; CDR3aa: CASSEHRQHHSGNTIYF
j_gene: TRBJ1-4; abundance: few; v_gene: TRBV27; CDR3aa: CASSFHGAEKLFF
j_gene: TRBJ2-1; abundance: .; v_gene: TRBV25-1; CDR3aa: CASSGLGSGDEQFF
j_gene: TRBJ1-2; abundance: .; v_gene: TRBV6-4; CDR3aa: CASSDGWGYTF
j_gene: TRBJ2-1; abundance: many; v_gene: TRBV5-1; CDR3aa: CASSRTSGGSPGTYNEQFF
j_gene: TRBJ2-1; abundance: many; v_gene: TRBV27; CDR3aa: CASSSTRVNEQFF
j_gene: TRBJ1-2; abundance: few; v_gene: TRBV12-3/TRBV12-4; CDR3aa: CASSSGQGASGYTF
j_gene: TRBJ1-2; abundance: many; v_gene: TRBV30; CDR3aa: CAWRIGRWTNYGYTF
j_gene: TRBJ2-5; abundance: few; v_gene: TRBV13; CDR3aa: CASSLAAGGQETQYF
j_gene: TRBJ1-1; abundance: few; v_gene: TRBV28; CDR3aa: CASRFDRVNTEAFF
j_gene: TRBJ1-6; abundance: many; v_gene: TRBV12-3/TRBV12-4; CDR3aa: CASSPRQGTQGNSPLHF
j_gene: TRBJ1-5; abundance: .; v_gene: TRBV4-2; CDR3aa: CASSQDRTVNQPQHF
j_gene: TRBJ1-2; abundance: .; v_gene: TRBV30; CDR3aa: CAWMDRVWGYTF
j_gene: TRBJ2-7; abundance: .; v_gene: TRBV7-9; CDR3aa: CASSLGIAREQYF
j_gene: TRBJ2-4; abundance: few; v_gene: TRBV4-3; CDR3aa: CASSQEGWDNIQYF
j_gene: TRBJ2-1; abundance: .; v_gene: TRBV11-2; CDR3aa: CASSDETSSSYNEQFF
j_gene: TRBJ2-5; abundance: many; v_gene: TRBV11-2; CDR3aa: CASSLYGSTKETQYF
j_gene: TRBJ1-5; abundance: few; v_gene: TRBV6-1; CDR3aa: CASSEVSEFHQPQHF
j_gene: TRBJ2-3; abundance: few; v_gene: TRBV4-3; CDR3aa: CASSQGFGASDTQYF
j_gene: TRBJ2-7; abundance: .; v_gene: TRBV20-1; CDR3aa: CSARGGLAFYEQYF
j_gene: TRBJ2-1; abundance: .; v_gene: TRBV29-1; CDR3aa: CSVDPTLGIEQFF
j_gene: TRBJ2-2; abundance: few; v_gene: TRBV3-1; CDR3aa: CASSRQRGRTGELFF
j_gene: TRBJ1-1; abundance: many; v_gene: TRBV20-1; CDR3aa: CSARGLGGVGFRGTEAFF
j_gene: TRBJ1-1; abundance: .; v_gene: TRBV4-1; CDR3aa: CASSQDARGTEAFF
j_gene: TRBJ1-2; abundance: many; v_gene: TRBV5-1; CDR3aa: CASSLEVRVDYGYTF
j_gene: TRBJ2-1; abundance: .; v_gene: TRBV5-1; CDR3aa: CASSLVSVFEQFF
j_gene: TRBJ2-7; abundance: many; v_gene: TRBV28; CDR3aa: CASSPNLVSSYEQYF
j_gene: TRBJ2-3; abundance: .; v_gene: TRBV5-1; CDR3aa: CASSKEKGTDTQYF
j_gene: TRBJ2-1; abundance: many; v_gene: TRBV24-1; CDR3aa: CATSDFPRVLTYNEQFF
j_gene: TRBJ2-3; abundance: many; v_gene: TRBV27; CDR3aa: CASSFTGAGDTQYF
j_gene: TRBJ2-3; abundance: many; v_gene: TRBV28; CDR3aa: CASSFSSRSNTQYF
j_gene: TRBJ1-1; abundance: few; v_gene: TRBV6-1; CDR3aa: CAASAATMNTEAFF